These 15 T cell receptor beta chains came from one sample sequenced in a study of T cells after somatic rescue of genetic block. This table comes from immunoSEQ multiplex PCR, and its TCRdb copy is limited to in-frame clones, with some not included. The profile covers 50,000 to 60,000 clones, with 90% to 97% appearing a single time and roughly 0.077% taken by the ten largest. Sequences were obtained from peripheral blood mononuclear cells (PBMCs). These receptor sequences come from a child under two years old.

This clone has only one observation. Different DNA sequences within this sample yield the same CDR3. V gene TRBV9 combines with J gene TRBJ2-5; 7 bases fit TRBD2. Germline lookup yields CDR1 SGDLS and CDR2 YYNGEE. The CDR3 runs to 13 residues. Germline trimming cut 2 bases from V and 2 bases from J; bases unmatched to any gene: 0. CDR3 loop: CASSVGGQETQYF. The CDR3 nucleotides are TGTGCCAGCAGCGTCGGGGGGCAAGAGACCCAGTACTTC.

V and J are TRBV27 and TRBJ1-6, with D unclear. This CDR3 comprises 10 residues. Trimming removed 7 bases at V and 7 bases at J, with 2 bases between. Germline V gene data show CDR1 as MNHEY and CDR2 as SMNVEV (reference sequence). CDR3 amino acids: CASTNSPLHF. The CDR3 coding sequence is TGTGCCAGCACAAATTCACCCCTCCACTTT.

This clone was counted once. The rearrangement uses TRBV7-2 and TRBJ2-2; 7 bases are shared with TRBD1. V shed 4 bases and J 4 bases; nucleotides not matched to a gene: 6. The germline CDR1 and CDR2 sequences are SGHTA and FQGNSA. This CDR3 is built from 15 residues. The chain's CDR3 is CASSWPGTATGELFF. As DNA, the CDR3 is TGTGCCAGCAGCTGGCCCGGGACAGCCACCGGGGAGCTGTTTTTT.

The chain has TRBV2 and TRBJ2-5, with TRBD2 matching 10 bases. The trim removed 6 bases at V and 6 bases at J, leaving 10 bases unmatched. CDR1 is SNHLY, CDR2 FYNNEI, per germline. This CDR3 region has 15 residues. The CDR3 sequence is CASRESSGSRKTQYF. The CDR3 DNA is TGTGCCAGCAGGGAATCTAGCGGGAGTAGAAAGACCCAGTACTTC.

Only one count was recorded for this clone. The chain recombines TRBV2 with TRBJ1-6; no reliable D call. With 4 bases removed from V and 9 bases from J, the gap between germline ends came to 4 bases. Germline V CDR1 and CDR2: SNHLY, FYNNEI. This CDR3 contains 11 residues. Written as DNA, the CDR3 is TGTGCCAGCAGTGTTGGTTCACCCCTCCACTTT. This gives the protein CASSVGSPLHF.

DNA of the CDR3: TGTGCCAGCAGTGGAACCGGGGGGCGAGGGACTGAAGCTTTCTTT. Translation: CASSGTGGRGTEAFF. The V call is TRBV6-6, the J call TRBJ1-1; D is possibly TRBD1 (6 bases). This CDR3 has 15 amino acids. The germline V gene has CDR1 MNHNY and CDR2 SVGAGI (reference sequence). V was pared by 5 bases and J by 5 bases, with 18 bases between.

The rearrangement joins TRBV4-2 to TRBJ2-3; TRBD2 agrees at 7 bases. CDR1 is LGHNA and CDR2 is YNFKEQ in the germline V gene. The CDR3 consists of 15 residues. V trimming: 4 bases; J trimming: 0 bases; junction bases outside the gene matches: 4. As DNA, the CDR3 is TGTGCCAGCAGCCCTAGCGGCCTCAGCACAGATACGCAGTATTTT. Its protein is CASSPSGLSTDTQYF.

The gene calls are TRBV5-1 and TRBJ2-5, with a weak D call TRBD1 (6 bases). Trimming removed 0 bases from V and 9 bases from J, with 18 bases in between. CDR3 length: 15 amino acids. The V gene's germline CDR1 is SGHRS and CDR2 YFSETQ. The CDR3 DNA sequence: TGCGCCAGCAGCTTGGCCACGGACAGCAAAACGGCCCAGTACTTC. This sequence encodes CASSLATDSKTAQYF.

This clone was recorded once. V usage is TRBV7-8 and J usage is TRBJ2-6, with 9 bases lining up with TRBD1. Germline V CDR1 and CDR2: SGHVS, FQNEAQ. The CDR3 contains 17 residues. The trim removed 4 bases at V and 0 bases at J, leaving 4 bases unmatched. The CDR3 is CASSSGQGISGANVLTF. The DNA for the CDR3 is TGTGCCAGCAGCTCGGGACAGGGAATCTCTGGGGCCAACGTCCTGACTTTC.

CDR3 nucleotide sequence: TGTGCCAGCCGAGCAGGGGTGAACACTGAAGCTTTCTTT. This codes for CASRAGVNTEAFF. The genes are TRBV5-4 and TRBJ1-1, with D possibly being TRBD1 (6 bases). V was pared by 7 bases and J by 0 bases, with 10 bases between. CDR3 length: 13 amino acids. Per the germline V gene, CDR1 is SGHNT and CDR2 is YYREEE (reference sequence).

The chain combines TRBV5-1 with TRBJ2-3; TRBD2 is a possible D gene (6 bases). This CDR3 has 15 amino acids. Germline CDR1 SGHRS, CDR2 YFSETQ. Between the trimmed V and J ends, which lost 0 bases and 4 bases, there was a span of 12 bases. The CDR3 loop reads CASSLEVADSDTQYF. DNA for the CDR3: TGCGCCAGCAGCTTGGAAGTAGCGGATTCAGATACGCAGTATTTT.

The rearrangement joins TRBV28 to TRBJ1-1; 9 nucleotides agree with TRBD1. The V segment lost 5 bases and the J segment 5 bases; nucleotides outside the gene matches: 6. Germline CDR1 MDHEN, CDR2 SYDVKM. The CDR3 is 14 amino acids. This chain's CDR3 is CASSARTGVTEAFF. The CDR3 DNA is TGTGCCAGCAGTGCCCGGACAGGGGTAACTGAAGCTTTCTTT.

The V call is TRBV4-1, the J call TRBJ2-2; D unresolved. V lost 0 bases, J lost 1 base, and 6 bases lay in between. Germline CDR1 reads MGHRA; CDR2 reads YSYEKL. The CDR3 covers 15 residues. CDR3 DNA: TGCGCCAGCAGCCAAGATCGGTGGAACACCGGGGAGCTGTTTTTT. This codes for CASSQDRWNTGELFF.

This rearrangement joins TRBV9 to TRBJ2-2, with 8 nucleotides matching TRBD1. The CDR3 has 15 amino acids. Germline assignment: CDR1 SGDLS and CDR2 YYNGEE. The ends lost 0 bases at V and 5 bases at J; junction bases unmatched: 3. CDR3 loop: CASSVGRGRTGELFF. In DNA form, the CDR3 reads TGTGCCAGCAGCGTAGGCAGGGGGCGGACCGGGGAGCTGTTTTTT.

The gene calls are TRBV23-1 and TRBJ2-3, with D uncertain. TRBV23-1 is an ORF, with its function uncertain. This CDR3 comprises 16 residues. Trimming took off 2 bases at V and 2 bases at J, with 14 bases between the two ends. Written as DNA, the CDR3 is TGCGCCAGCAGTCAAACCAGAGTACACTTCACAGATACGCAGTATTTT. Residues: CASSQTRVHFTDTQYF.